This T cell receptor (beta chain) was captured in a study of tumor-infiltrating lymphocytes in localized non-small cell lung cancer. For the study at large: Some samples were collected after neoadjuvant chemotherapy; smokers, never-smokers and several histologies were included.

The table came from immunoSEQ multiplex PCR; TCRdb's copy has only in-frame clones and leaves some out. The table shows approximately 9,900 clones, with about 70% occurring only once. There are a few counts of this clone. This CDR3 has 14 residues. Per germline, CDR1 SGHNT and CDR2 YYREEE (reference sequence). With 4 bases removed from V and 3 bases from J, the gap between germline ends came to 13 bases. Sequenced: lung tumor tissue. The receptor's source is a human donor with non-small cell lung cancer. The chain joins TRBV5-4 to TRBJ2-5, with D possibly TRBD1 on 6 matching bases. In DNA, the CDR3 is TGTGCCAGCAGCCCCGCCCAGGGGAAAGAGACCCAGTACTTC. This translates into CASSPAQGKETQYF.